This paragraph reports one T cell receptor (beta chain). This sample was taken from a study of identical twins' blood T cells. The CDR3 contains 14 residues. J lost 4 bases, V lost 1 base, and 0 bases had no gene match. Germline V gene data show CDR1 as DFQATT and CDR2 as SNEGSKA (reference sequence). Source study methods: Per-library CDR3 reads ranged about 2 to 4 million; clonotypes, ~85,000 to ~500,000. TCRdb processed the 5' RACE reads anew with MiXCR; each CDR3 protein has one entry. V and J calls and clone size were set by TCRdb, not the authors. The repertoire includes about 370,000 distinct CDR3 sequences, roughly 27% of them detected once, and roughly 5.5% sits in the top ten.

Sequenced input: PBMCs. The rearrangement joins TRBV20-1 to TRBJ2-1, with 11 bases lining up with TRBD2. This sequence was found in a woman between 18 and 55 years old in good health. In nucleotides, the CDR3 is TGCAGTGCTAGAGCTAGCGGGAGGTACAATGAGCAGTTCTTC. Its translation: CSARASGRYNEQFF.